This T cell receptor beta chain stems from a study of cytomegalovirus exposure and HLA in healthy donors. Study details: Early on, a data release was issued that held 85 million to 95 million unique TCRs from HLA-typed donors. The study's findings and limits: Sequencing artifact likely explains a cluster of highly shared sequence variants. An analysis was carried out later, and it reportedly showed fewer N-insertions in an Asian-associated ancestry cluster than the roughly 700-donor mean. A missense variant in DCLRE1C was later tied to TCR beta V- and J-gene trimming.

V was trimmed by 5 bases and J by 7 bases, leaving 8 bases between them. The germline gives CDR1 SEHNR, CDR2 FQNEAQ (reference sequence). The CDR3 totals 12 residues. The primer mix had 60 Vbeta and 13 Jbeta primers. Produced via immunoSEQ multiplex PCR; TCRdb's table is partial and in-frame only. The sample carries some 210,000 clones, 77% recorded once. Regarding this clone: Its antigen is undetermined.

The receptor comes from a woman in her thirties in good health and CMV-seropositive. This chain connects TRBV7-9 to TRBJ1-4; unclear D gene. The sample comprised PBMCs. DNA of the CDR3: TGTGCCAGCAGCCCCGGAGGTGAAAAACTGTTTTTT. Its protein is CASSPGGEKLFF.